This paragraph reports one TCR beta chain. Germline assignment: CDR1 SGHVS and CDR2 FQNEAQ. This CDR3 has 19 amino acids. Unmatched junction bases numbered 13, after V lost 2 bases and J lost 0 bases. This entry comes from a study of early stage breast cancer tumors. Clones were sequenced by immunoSEQ multiplex PCR, and TCRdb holds only the in-frame ones, with some missing. The table has 25,000 to 35,000 clones, 50% to 75% seen once. This TCR was sampled from a person in their fifties with breast cancer. The sequenced material came from breast tumor tissue. V usage is TRBV7-8 and J usage is TRBJ1-2, with 9 bases lining up with TRBD1. The CDR3 spells CASSLSWGGQGNANYGYTF. As DNA, the CDR3 is TGTGCCAGCAGCTTATCCTGGGGTGGACAGGGGAACGCTAACTATGGCTACACCTTC.